The entry that follows covers one T cell receptor (beta chain) sequence. This sample was taken from a study of blood T cell repertoires in COVID-19. The overall study: From T cells, B-cell-depleted T cells, or PBMCs came the material, which was cDNA or gDNA.

V lost 0 bases and J lost 5, with 13 bases in between. The germline CDR1 and CDR2 sequences are LGHNA and YSLEER. There are 16 residues in the CDR3. Original handling: Reference gene primers were amplified, and this amplification served to estimate nucleated cell counts. Sequencing was performed with immunoSEQ multiplex PCR; in TCRdb, only in-frame clones are kept and a portion is missing. That table furnishes V, J and clone size, whereas the DNA furnished D and trimming. The sample has 98,000 or so clones, approximately 91% seen once. Sequenced sample: peripheral blood. The genes are TRBV4-3 and TRBJ2-2; perhaps TRBD2 as D (7 bases). The sequence came from a human donor in a cohort sampled during active COVID-19. The CDR3 nucleotides read TGCGCCAGCAGCCAAGATCTAAGGGGGGGGACCGGGGAGCTGTTTTTT. Translated: CASSQDLRGGTGELFF.